A selection of T cell receptor beta chains follows, all from one sample in a study of cytotoxic CD8 clonotypes in ibrutinib-treated CLL. Profiling relied on immunoSEQ multiplex PCR, and the TCRdb table lists in-frame clones only, not all of them. The sample has roughly 30,000 clones, roughly 76% seen once. This sample comprised PBMCs, obtained after 36 months of ibrutinib treatment. The receptor source for this set is a human donor with chronic lymphocytic leukemia. Each CDR3 is given without its conserved first and last residue.

J,V,CDR3
TRBJ1-2,TRBV5-1,ASSQGQGGYGYT
TRBJ1-2,TRBV7-2,ASSPGTGYGYT
TRBJ2-3,TRBV7-3,ASSEGQGFTDTQY
TRBJ1-1,TRBV18,ASSPAANTEAF
TRBJ1-6,TRBV7-9,ASSPSRDAGSPLH
TRBJ2-7,TRBV7-3,ASSSGTGLNEQY
TRBJ1-1,TRBV5-1,ASKPLQDTEAF
TRBJ1-5,TRBV2,ASSSISNQPQH
TRBJ2-7,TRBV30,AWGLGGHEQY
TRBJ2-5,TRBV5-1,ASSGTQETQY
TRBJ2-2,TRBV27,ASRTSGGATGELF
TRBJ2-2,TRBV5-1,ASSRDRANTGELF
TRBJ1-5,TRBV6-1,ASSEVRAQPQH
TRBJ2-7,TRBV6-6,ASSYSNLYEQY
TRBJ2-5,TRBV9,ASSQEPESQETQY
TRBJ2-7,TRBV4-1,ASSQASGLGEQY
TRBJ1-1,TRBV6-1,ASSAYSTGGGEAF
TRBJ2-7,TRBV11-1,ASSPRRDEQY
TRBJ2-7,TRBV11-2,ASSLAWEDEQY
TRBJ1-1,TRBV6-5,ASSYVGEFEAF
TRBJ1-1,TRBV18,ASSPFRVGRMNTEAF
TRBJ1-1,TRBV7-8,ASSDSVTAGRNTEAF
TRBJ2-5,TRBV11-2,ASSHGETQY
TRBJ1-2,TRBV18,ASSPSAGADGYT
TRBJ2-7,TRBV27,ASSWRDATYEQY
TRBJ2-5,TRBV5-5,ASSWAGQGPQETQY
TRBJ2-5,TRBV15,ATSRDGVSYQETQY
TRBJ1-2,TRBV5-6,ASSLGGHYRYGYT
TRBJ2-5,TRBV30,ASLRAGGLTQY
TRBJ2-7,TRBV5-6,ASSWIGSSYEQY
TRBJ1-1,TRBV20-1,SARVFAEAF
TRBJ2-1,TRBV5-1,ASSSTSGVYNEQF
TRBJ1-1,TRBV6-5,ASSPGTGLPEAF
TRBJ2-7,TRBV5-5,ASSPGQTYEQY
TRBJ1-6,TRBV5-4,ASSLGRNYNSPLH
TRBJ2-1,TRBV11-2,ASSSTTSYSYNEQF
TRBJ2-5,TRBV29-1,SVGWVGKQRETQY
TRBJ2-1,TRBV10-3,AISESNNEQF
TRBJ2-7,TRBV4-1,ATSRTVSYEQY